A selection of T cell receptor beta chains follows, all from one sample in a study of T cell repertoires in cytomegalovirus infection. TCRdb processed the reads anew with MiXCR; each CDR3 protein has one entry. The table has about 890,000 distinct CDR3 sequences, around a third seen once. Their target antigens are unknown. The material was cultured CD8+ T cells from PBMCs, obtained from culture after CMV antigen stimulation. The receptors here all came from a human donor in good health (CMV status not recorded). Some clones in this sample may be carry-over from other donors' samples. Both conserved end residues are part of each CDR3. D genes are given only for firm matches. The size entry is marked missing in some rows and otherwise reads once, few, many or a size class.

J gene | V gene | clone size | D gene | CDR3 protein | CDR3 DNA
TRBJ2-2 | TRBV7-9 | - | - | CASSSEGTTRAGELFF | TGTGCCAGCAGCTCCGAAGGGACAACCAGGGCTGGGGAGCTGTTTTTT
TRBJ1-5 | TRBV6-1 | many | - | CASSELFVVWRPGNQPQHF | TGTGCCAGCAGTGAACTCTTTGTGGTTTGGAGACCTGGGAATCAGCCCCAGCATTTT
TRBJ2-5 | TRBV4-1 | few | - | CASSRGDSAFQETQYF | TGCGCCAGCAGTCGGGGGGACAGCGCTTTTCAAGAGACCCAGTACTTC
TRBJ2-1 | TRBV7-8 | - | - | CASSLGQNGQFF | TGTGCCAGCAGCTTAGGGCAGAACGGGCAGTTCTTC
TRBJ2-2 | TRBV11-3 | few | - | CASSLDPVDSQSDGELFF | TGTGCCAGCAGCTTAGACCCCGTGGACAGTCAAAGCGACGGGGAGCTGTTTTTT
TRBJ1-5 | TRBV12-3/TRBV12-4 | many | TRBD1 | CASSFDRVNQPQHF | TGTGCCAGCAGCTTTGACAGGGTTAATCAGCCCCAGCATTTT
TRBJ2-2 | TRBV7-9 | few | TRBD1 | CASSRTPGQQRVTGELFF | TGTGCCAGCAGCCGAACGCCGGGACAGCAAAGGGTCACCGGGGAGCTGTTTTTT
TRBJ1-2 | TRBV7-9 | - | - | CASSRGTWYGYTF | TGTGCCAGCAGCCGCGGGACTTGGTATGGCTACACCTTC
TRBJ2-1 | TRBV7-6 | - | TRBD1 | CASSSTGTGEAQFF | TGTGCCAGCAGCTCCACCGGGACAGGGGAGGCCCAGTTCTTC
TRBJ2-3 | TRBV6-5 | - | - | CASSPMELDTQYF | TGTGCCAGCAGCCCCATGGAGCTTGATACGCAGTATTTT
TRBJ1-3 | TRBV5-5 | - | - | CASSFNGSGNTIYF | TGTGCCAGCAGCTTTAACGGGAGCGGAAACACCATATATTTT
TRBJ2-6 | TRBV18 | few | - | CASSPYSSGANVLTF | TGTGCCAGCAGTCCTTACTCTTCTGGGGCCAACGTCCTGACTTTC
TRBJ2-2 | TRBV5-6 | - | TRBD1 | CASSAQGAGITGELFF | TGTGCCAGCAGCGCACAGGGGGCGGGAATCACCGGGGAGCTGTTTTTT
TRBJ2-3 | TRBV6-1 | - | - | CASSEYRTARTDTQYF | TGTGCCAGCAGTGAATACAGGACAGCCCGCACAGATACGCAGTATTTT
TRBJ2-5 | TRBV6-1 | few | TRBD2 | CASSSPGGSERETQYF | TGTGCCAGCAGTTCTCCGGGGGGGTCGGAAAGAGAGACCCAGTACTTC
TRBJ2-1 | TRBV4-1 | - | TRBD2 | CASGIAGGQNEQFF | TGCGCCAGCGGGATAGCGGGGGGGCAAAATGAGCAGTTCTTC
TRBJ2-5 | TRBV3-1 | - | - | CASSVSGTYQETQYF | TGTGCCAGCAGCGTATCCGGGACATACCAAGAGACCCAGTACTTC
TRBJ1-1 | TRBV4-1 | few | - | CASSQPDEVDTEAFF | TGCGCCAGCAGCCAACCTGACGAGGTGGACACTGAAGCTTTCTTT
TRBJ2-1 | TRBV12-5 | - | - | CASGLEIGSPSSYNEQFF | TGTGCTAGTGGTTTGGAGATCGGGAGCCCTAGCTCCTACAACGAGCAGTTCTTC
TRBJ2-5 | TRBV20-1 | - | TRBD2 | CSARSRTSGEQETQYF | TGCAGTGCTAGATCCCGGACTAGCGGGGAGCAAGAGACCCAGTACTTC
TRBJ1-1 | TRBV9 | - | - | CASSVVRGRTEAFF | TGTGCCAGCAGCGTAGTCCGGGGACGGACTGAAGCTTTCTTT
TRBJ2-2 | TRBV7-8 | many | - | CASSPPGVPGELFF | TGTGCCAGCAGCCCTCCTGGGGTACCCGGGGAGCTGTTTTTT
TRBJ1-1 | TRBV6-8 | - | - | CASSYSMGIGAFF | TGTGCCAGCAGTTACTCTATGGGGATTGGGGCTTTCTTT
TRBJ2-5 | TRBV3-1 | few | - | CASSQGQEHLLRTQYF | TGTGCCAGCAGCCAAGGCCAGGAGCATCTCTTGAGGACCCAGTACTTC
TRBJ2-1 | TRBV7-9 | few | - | CASSSSGWPNNEQFF | TGTGCCAGCAGCTCCTCGGGCTGGCCGAACAATGAGCAGTTCTTC
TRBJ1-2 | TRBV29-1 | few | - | CSVEEMSEMNYGYTF | TGCAGCGTTGAAGAAATGTCGGAAATGAACTATGGCTACACCTTC
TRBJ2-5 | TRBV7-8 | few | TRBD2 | CASSPLGGMETQYF | TGTGCCAGCAGCCCATTGGGAGGGATGGAGACCCAGTACTTC
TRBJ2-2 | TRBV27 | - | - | CASSSQLGGSGNTGELFF | TGTGCCAGCAGTTCCCAGTTGGGGGGTAGCGGAAACACCGGGGAGCTGTTTTTT
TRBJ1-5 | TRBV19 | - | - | CASWDSGNQPQHF | TGTGCCAGTTGGGACTCGGGCAATCAGCCCCAGCATTTT
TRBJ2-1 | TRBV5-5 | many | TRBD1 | CASSLRQGLYNEQFF | TGTGCCAGCAGCCTTCGACAGGGGCTCTACAATGAGCAGTTCTTC
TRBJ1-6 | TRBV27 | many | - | CASSLGQNLNSPLHF | TGTGCCAGCAGTTTAGGACAGAATCTGAATTCACCCCTCCACTTT
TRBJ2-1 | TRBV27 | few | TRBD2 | CASSLSSGAVWNEQFF | TGTGCCAGCAGTTTATCGAGCGGGGCGGTTTGGAATGAGCAGTTCTTC
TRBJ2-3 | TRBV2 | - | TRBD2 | CASTPTSGVVDTQYF | TGTGCCAGCACCCCGACTAGCGGGGTGGTAGATACGCAGTATTTT
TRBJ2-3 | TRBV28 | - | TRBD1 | CASSLDRVTDTQYF | TGTGCCAGCAGTCTAGACAGGGTCACAGATACGCAGTATTTT
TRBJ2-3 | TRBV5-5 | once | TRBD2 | CASSLFGLADTQYF | TGTGCCAGCAGCCTCTTCGGACTAGCGGATACGCAGTATTTT
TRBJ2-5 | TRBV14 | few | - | CASSQAARLGETQYF | TGTGCCAGCAGCCAAGCTGCGAGGCTGGGAGAGACCCAGTACTTC
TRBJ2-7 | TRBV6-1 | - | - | CASSPQGRASYEQYF | TGTGCCAGCAGTCCTCAAGGCAGGGCCTCCTACGAGCAGTACTTC
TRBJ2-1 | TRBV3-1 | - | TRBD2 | CASSQRTGTRHYNEQFF | TGTGCCAGCAGCCAACGAACCGGGACTAGACATTACAATGAGCAGTTCTTC
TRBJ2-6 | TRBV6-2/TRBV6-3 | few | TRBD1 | CASRTTDRGKTGANVLTF | TGTGCCAGCAGAACGACAGACAGGGGTAAAACTGGGGCCAACGTCCTGACTTTC
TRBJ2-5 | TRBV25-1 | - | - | CAAAGGEETQYF | TGTGCCGCCGCGGGCGGGGAAGAGACCCAGTACTTC
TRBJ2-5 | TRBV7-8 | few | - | CASSWLRDGQETQYF | TGTGCCAGCAGCTGGTTACGGGACGGGCAAGAGACCCAGTACTTC
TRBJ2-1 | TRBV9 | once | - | CASSAGLGPNNEQFF | TGTGCCAGCAGCGCCGGCCTAGGCCCAAACAATGAGCAGTTCTTC
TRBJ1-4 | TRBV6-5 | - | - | CASYRDVGEKLFF | TGTGCCAGCTACCGGGACGTGGGTGAAAAACTGTTTTTT
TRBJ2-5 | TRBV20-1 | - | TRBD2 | CSARDRSGGAPETQYF | TGCAGTGCTAGAGATAGGAGCGGGGGGGCCCCTGAGACCCAGTACTTC
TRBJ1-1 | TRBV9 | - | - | CASSVVRGGTEAFF | TGTGCCAGCAGCGTAGTGAGGGGTGGCACTGAAGCTTTCTTT
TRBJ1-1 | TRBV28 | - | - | CASRGRDTNTEAFF | TGTGCCAGCCGGGGCAGGGATACGAACACTGAAGCTTTCTTT
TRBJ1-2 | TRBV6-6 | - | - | CASSHVQGTDYGYTF | TGTGCCAGCAGTCACGTACAGGGAACCGACTATGGCTACACCTTC
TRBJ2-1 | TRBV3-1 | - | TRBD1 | CASGLQGTNEQFF | TGTGCCAGCGGCTTACAGGGGACCAATGAGCAGTTCTTC
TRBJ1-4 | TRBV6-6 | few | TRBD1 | CASTLRKDRPNEKLFF | TGTGCCAGCACCCTCAGGAAGGACAGGCCTAATGAAAAACTGTTTTTT
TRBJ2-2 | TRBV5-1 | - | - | CASSLEELGVGELFF | TGCGCCAGCAGCTTGGAGGAACTAGGAGTCGGGGAGCTGTTTTTT
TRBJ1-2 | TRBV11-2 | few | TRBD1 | CASNPTGQKGYTF | TGTGCCAGCAACCCTACGGGACAGAAGGGCTACACCTTC
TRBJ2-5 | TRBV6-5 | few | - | CASSYSSALSETQYF | TGTGCCAGCAGTTACTCGAGTGCTCTTTCGGAGACCCAGTACTTC
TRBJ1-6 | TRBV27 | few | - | CASSSGANNSPLHF | TGTGCCAGCAGTTCAGGGGCCAATAATTCACCCCTCCACTTT
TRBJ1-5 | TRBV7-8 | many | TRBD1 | CASVGQGSNQPQHF | TGTGCCAGCGTCGGACAGGGGAGCAATCAGCCCCAGCATTTT
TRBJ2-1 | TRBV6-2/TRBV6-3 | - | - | CASSPPGSLFNNEQFF | TGTGCCAGCAGTCCCCCGGGATCCTTATTCAACAATGAGCAGTTCTTC